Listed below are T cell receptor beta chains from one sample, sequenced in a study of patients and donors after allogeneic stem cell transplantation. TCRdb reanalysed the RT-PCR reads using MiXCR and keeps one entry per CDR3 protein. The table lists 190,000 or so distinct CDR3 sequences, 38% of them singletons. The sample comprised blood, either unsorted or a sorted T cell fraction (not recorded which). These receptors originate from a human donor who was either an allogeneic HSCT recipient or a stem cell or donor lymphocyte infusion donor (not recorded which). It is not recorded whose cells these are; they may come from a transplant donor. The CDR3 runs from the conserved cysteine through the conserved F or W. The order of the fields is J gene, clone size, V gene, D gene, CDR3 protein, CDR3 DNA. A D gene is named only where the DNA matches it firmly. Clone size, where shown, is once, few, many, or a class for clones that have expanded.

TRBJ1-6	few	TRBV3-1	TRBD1	CASSQEVDRQGDSPLHF	TGTGCCAGCAGCCAAGAAGTCGACCGACAGGGGGACTCACCCCTCCACTTT
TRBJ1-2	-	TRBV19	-	CASSLNRAEGNGYTF	TGTGCCAGTAGCCTAAACAGGGCGGAAGGCAATGGCTACACCTTC
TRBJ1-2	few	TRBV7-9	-	CASSSRGNGGYTF	TGTGCCAGCAGCTCCCGGGGGAACGGTGGCTACACCTTC
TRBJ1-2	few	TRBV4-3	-	CASSQDLQGVGYTF	TGCGCCAGCAGCCAAGATCTACAGGGCGTGGGCTACACCTTC
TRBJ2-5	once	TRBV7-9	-	CASSLARGGLETQYF	TGTGCCAGCAGCTTAGCGCGTGGGGGCTTGGAGACCCAGTACTTC
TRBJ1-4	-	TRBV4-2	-	CASSLRTYNEKLFF	TGTGCCAGCAGTCTCAGGACCTACAATGAAAAACTGTTTTTT
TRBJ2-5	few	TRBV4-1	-	CASSQTALQETQYF	TGCGCCAGCAGCCAAACAGCACTCCAAGAGACCCAGTACTTC
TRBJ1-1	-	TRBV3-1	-	CASSWDIRGTEAFF	TGTGCCAGCAGCTGGGACATAAGGGGAACTGAAGCTTTCTTT
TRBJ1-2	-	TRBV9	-	CASSVGTAANYGYTF	TGTGCCAGCAGCGTAGGGACAGCAGCTAACTATGGCTACACCTTC
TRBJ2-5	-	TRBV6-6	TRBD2	CASSKGREQETQYF	TGTGCCAGCAGTAAGGGGAGGGAACAAGAGACCCAGTACTTC
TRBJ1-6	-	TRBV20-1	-	CTTGRPNSPLHF	TGCACCACGGGGAGACCGAATTCACCCCTCCACTTT
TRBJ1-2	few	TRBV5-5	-	CASSLRGLEGYTF	TGTGCCAGCAGCTTGCGGGGGCTGGAGGGCTACACCTTC
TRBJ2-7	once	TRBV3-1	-	CASSQRQTAPGYEQYF	TGTGCCAGCAGCCAACGCCAAACGGCTCCGGGCTACGAGCAGTACTTC
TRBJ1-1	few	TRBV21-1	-	CASPSRRWEVNTEAFF	TGTGCCAGCCCTTCGAGGAGGTGGGAGGTGAACACTGAAGCTTTCTTT
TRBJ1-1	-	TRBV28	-	CASSLPAVRGSEAFF	TGTGCCAGCAGCCTCCCGGCTGTAAGGGGCTCTGAAGCTTTCTTT
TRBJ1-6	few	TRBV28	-	CASSPQTDGYSPLHF	TGTGCCAGCAGTCCACAAACCGACGGTTATTCACCCCTCCACTTT
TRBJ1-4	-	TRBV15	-	CATSYNEKLFF	TGTGCCACCAGCTATAATGAAAAACTGTTTTTT
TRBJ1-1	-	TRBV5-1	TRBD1	CASRNRGEGTEAFF	TGCGCCAGCAGGAACAGGGGTGAGGGCACTGAAGCTTTCTTT
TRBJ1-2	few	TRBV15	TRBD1	CATSPPPIGQGANYGYTF	TGTGCCACCAGCCCCCCCCCGATTGGACAGGGGGCTAACTATGGCTACACCTTC
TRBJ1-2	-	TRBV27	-	CASSLFGLGGYTF	TGTGCCAGCAGTTTATTTGGGCTGGGAGGCTACACCTTC
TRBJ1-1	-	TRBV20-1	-	CSANQGNTEAFF	TGCAGTGCTAATCAGGGGAACACTGAAGCTTTCTTT
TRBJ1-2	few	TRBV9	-	CASSASVGRGGYTF	TGTGCCAGCAGCGCGAGTGTCGGACGAGGCGGCTACACCTTC
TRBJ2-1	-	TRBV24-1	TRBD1	CATSDLRGSKQFF	TGTGCCACCAGTGACCTCAGGGGGTCTAAGCAGTTCTTC
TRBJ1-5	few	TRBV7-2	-	CASSQSGLEPQHF	TGTGCCAGCAGCCAATCGGGGTTGGAGCCCCAGCATTTT
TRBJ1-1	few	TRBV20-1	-	CSAQRRGPNTEAFF	TGCAGTGCTCAGAGGAGGGGCCCGAACACTGAAGCTTTCTTT
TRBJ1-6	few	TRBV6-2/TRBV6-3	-	CASSYPRDSPLHF	TGTGCCAGCAGTTACCCTAGGGACTCACCCCTCCACTTT
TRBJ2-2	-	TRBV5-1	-	CASSQRNKERTGELFF	TGCGCCAGCAGCCAAAGGAATAAAGAGAGAACCGGGGAGCTGTTTTTT
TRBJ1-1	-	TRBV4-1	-	CASSQAHTLNTEAFF	TGCGCCAGCAGCCAAGCCCACACTCTGAACACTGAAGCTTTCTTT
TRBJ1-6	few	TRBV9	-	CASSVGSGDDNSPLHF	TGTGCCAGCAGCGTAGGTTCCGGGGATGATAATTCACCCCTCCACTTT
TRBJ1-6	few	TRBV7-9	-	CASSLSGGSPLHF	TGTGCCAGCAGCTTATCGGGAGGTTCACCCCTCCACTTT
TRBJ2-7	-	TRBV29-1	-	CSVGRGTGEQYF	TGCAGCGTTGGTCGGGGCACGGGCGAGCAGTACTTC
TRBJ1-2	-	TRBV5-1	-	CASSSWGTSYAYTF	TGCGCCAGCAGCTCTTGGGGGACATCTTATGCCTACACCTTC
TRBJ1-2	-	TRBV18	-	CASSPATGPYYGYTF	TGTGCCAGCTCACCAGCGACAGGACCATACTATGGCTACACCTTC
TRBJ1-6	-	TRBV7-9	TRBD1	CASSLAGIGGLSPLHF	TGTGCCAGCAGCTTAGCCGGGATAGGGGGCCTTTCACCCCTCCACTTT
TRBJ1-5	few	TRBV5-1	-	CASSLVGGPQQPQHF	TGCGCCAGCAGCTTAGTAGGCGGACCCCAGCAGCCCCAGCATTTT
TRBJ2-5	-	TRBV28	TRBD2	CASSLLGLADQETQYF	TGTGCCAGCAGTCTGCTTGGACTAGCGGACCAAGAGACCCAGTACTTC
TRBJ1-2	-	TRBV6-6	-	CASSSPGLYYGYTF	TGTGCCAGCAGTTCCCCGGGACTCTACTATGGCTACACCTTC
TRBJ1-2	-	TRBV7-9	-	CASSPGQTLYYGYTF	TGTGCCAGCAGCCCAGGACAGACCCTCTACTATGGCTACACCTTC
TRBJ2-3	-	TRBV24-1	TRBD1	CATSDLDRDADTQYF	TGTGCCACCAGTGATTTGGACAGGGATGCAGATACGCAGTATTTT
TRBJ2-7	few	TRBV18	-	CASSPPLSLEQYF	TGTGCCAGCTCACCCCCCTTGTCCCTCGAGCAGTACTTC
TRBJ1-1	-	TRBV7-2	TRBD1	CASSLGGTANTEAFF	TGTGCCAGCAGCTTAGGAGGGACAGCGAACACTGAAGCTTTCTTT